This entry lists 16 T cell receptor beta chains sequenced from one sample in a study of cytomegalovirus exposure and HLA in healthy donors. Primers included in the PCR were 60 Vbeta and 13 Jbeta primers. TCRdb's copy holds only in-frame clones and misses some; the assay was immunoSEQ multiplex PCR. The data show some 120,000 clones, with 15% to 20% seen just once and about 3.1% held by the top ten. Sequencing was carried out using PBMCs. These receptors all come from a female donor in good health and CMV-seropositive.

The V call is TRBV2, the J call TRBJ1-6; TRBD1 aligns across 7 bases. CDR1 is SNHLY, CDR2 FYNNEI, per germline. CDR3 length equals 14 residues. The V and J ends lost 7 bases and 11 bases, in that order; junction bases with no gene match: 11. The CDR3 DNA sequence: TGTGCCAGCATAGTCACTCCACAGGGGACACCCCTCCACTTT. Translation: CASIVTPQGTPLHF.

DNA of the CDR3: TGCGCCAGCAGACAGGGGGCTGGGACAGATACGCAGTATTTT. Translated: CASRQGAGTDTQYF. The genes are TRBV5-1 and TRBJ2-3, with TRBD1 matching 9 bases. Germline lookup yields CDR1 SGHRS and CDR2 YFSETQ. V dropped 5 bases and J dropped 3; count of bases not matched to a gene: 4. The CDR3 is 14 amino acids.

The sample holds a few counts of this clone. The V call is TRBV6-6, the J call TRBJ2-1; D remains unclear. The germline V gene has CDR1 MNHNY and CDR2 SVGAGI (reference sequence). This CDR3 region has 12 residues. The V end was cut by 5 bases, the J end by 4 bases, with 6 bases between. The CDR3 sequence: CASSRSYNEQFF. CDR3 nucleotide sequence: TGTGCCAGCAGTAGGAGTTACAATGAGCAGTTCTTC.

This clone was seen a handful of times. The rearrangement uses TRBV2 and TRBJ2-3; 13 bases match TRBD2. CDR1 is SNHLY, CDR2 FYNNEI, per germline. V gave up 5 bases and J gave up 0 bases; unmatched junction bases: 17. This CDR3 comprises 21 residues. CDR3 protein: CASSRWTSGSRRHYSTDTQYF. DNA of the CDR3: TGTGCCAGCAGTCGTTGGACTAGCGGGAGTCGACGCCACTATAGCACAGATACGCAGTATTTT.

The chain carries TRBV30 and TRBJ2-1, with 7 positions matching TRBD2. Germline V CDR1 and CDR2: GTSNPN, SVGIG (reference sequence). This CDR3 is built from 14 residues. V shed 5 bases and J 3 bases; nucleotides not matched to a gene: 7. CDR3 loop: CAWASGSDYNEQFF. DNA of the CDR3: TGTGCCTGGGCTAGCGGATCGGACTACAATGAGCAGTTCTTC.

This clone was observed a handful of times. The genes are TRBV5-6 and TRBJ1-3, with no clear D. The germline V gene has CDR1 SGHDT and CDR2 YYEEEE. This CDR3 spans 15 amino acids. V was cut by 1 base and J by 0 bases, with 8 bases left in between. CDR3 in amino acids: CASSLYGSSGNTIYF. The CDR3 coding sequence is TGTGCCAGCAGCTTGTACGGGAGCTCTGGAAACACCATATATTTT.

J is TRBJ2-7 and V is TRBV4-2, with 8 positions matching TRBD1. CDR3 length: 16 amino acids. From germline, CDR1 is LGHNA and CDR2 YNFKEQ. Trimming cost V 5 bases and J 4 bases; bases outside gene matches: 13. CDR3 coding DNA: TGTGCCAGCAGCAAAGGGGTTGGACAGGGCGAATACGAGCAGTACTTC. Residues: CASSKGVGQGEYEQYF.

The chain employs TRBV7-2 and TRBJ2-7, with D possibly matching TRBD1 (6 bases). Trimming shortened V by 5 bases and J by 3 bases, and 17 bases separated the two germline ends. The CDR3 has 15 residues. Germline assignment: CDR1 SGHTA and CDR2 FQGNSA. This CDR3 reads CASSLYLWDIYEQYF. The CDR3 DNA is TGTGCCAGCAGCCTCTATTTGTGGGACATCTACGAGCAGTACTTC.

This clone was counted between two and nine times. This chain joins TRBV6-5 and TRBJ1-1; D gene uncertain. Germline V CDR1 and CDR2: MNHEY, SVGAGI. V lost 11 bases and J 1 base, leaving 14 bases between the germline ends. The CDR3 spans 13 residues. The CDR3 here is CASQLEKNTEAFF. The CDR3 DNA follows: TGTGCCTCACAGTTAGAGAAGAACACTGAAGCTTTCTTT.

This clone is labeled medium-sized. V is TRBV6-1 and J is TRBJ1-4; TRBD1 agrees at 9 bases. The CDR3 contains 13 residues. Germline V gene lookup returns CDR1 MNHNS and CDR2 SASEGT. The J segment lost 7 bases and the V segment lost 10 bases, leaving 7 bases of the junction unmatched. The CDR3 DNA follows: TGTGCCACCGGGGACAGGGATGTTGAAAAACTGTTTTTT. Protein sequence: CATGDRDVEKLFF.

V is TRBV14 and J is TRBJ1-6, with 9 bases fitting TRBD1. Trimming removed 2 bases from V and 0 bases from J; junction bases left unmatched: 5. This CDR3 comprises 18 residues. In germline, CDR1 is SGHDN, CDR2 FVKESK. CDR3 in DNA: TGTGCCAGCAGCCAACGGACAGGGGCTAGCTCCTATAATTCACCCCTCCACTTT. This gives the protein CASSQRTGASSYNSPLHF.

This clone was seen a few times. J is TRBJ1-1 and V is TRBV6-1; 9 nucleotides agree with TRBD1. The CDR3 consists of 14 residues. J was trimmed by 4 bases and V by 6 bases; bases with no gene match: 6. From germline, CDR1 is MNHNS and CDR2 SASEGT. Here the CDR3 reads CASSYRGQGTEAFF. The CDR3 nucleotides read TGTGCCAGCAGCTACAGGGGGCAGGGCACTGAAGCTTTCTTT.

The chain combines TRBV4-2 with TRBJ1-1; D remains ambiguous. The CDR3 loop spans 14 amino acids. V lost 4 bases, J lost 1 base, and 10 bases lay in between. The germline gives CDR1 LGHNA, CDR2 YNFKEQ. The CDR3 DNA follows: TGTGCCAGCAGCCCCGACACCCGGAACACTGAAGCTTTCTTT. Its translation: CASSPDTRNTEAFF.

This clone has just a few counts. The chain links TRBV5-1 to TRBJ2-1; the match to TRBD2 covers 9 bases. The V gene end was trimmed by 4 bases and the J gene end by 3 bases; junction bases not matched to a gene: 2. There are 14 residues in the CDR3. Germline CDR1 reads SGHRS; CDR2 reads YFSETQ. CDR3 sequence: CASSPSGIYNEQFF. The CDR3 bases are TGCGCCAGCAGCCCTAGCGGGATCTACAATGAGCAGTTCTTC.

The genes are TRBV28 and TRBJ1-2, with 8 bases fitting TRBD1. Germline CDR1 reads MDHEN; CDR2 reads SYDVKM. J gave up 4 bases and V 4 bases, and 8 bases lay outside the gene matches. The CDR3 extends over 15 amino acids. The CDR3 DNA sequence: TGTGCCAGCAGTTCCGGACAGGGCGTACCCTATGGCTACACCTTC. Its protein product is CASSSGQGVPYGYTF.

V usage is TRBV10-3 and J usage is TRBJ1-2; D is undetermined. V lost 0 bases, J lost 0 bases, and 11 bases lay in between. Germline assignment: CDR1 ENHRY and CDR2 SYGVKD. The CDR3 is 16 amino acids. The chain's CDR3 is CAISESSAEANYGYTF. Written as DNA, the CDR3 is TGTGCCATCAGTGAGTCGTCGGCGGAAGCTAACTATGGCTACACCTTC.